This note documents a single T cell receptor beta chain sequence. This entry is derived from a study of identifying expanded T cells in peripheral blood. Germline values: CDR1 KGHSH, CDR2 LQKENI. CDR3 length: 13 amino acids. V was pared by 0 bases and J by 10 bases, with 3 bases of the junction left unmatched. Clones were sequenced by immunoSEQ multiplex PCR, and TCRdb holds only the in-frame ones, with some missing. The sample has approximately 75,000 clones, approximately 87% seen once. The source material was blood. The genes are TRBV18 and TRBJ2-4; 7 bases map to TRBD1. The receptor was isolated from a person aged 18-70 years in good health. The CDR3: CASSPPAGGIQYF. The CDR3 DNA reads TGTGCCAGCTCACCACCGGCAGGGGGAATTCAGTACTTC.